This TCR beta chain was obtained from a study of blood T cell repertoires in COVID-19. Cohorts were assigned according to the clinical history that participants reported. Libraries were prepared by immunoSEQ multiplex PCR; TCRdb keeps only in-frame clonotypes and omits some of them. Of hundreds of thousands of clones in the sample, approximately 88% are singletons; the top ten hold approximately 9%. Sequenced input: PBMCs or T cells enriched from blood (not recorded which). This TCR came from a woman under 30 who had recovered from COVID-19.

The CDR3 DNA reads TGTGCCAGCAGCCACCAATCTGGGGCTGCAGATACGCAGTATTTT. It codes for CASSHQSGAADTQYF. The rearrangement uses TRBV11-2 and TRBJ2-3, with a weak D call TRBD1 (5 bases). V was pared by 5 bases and J by 4 bases, with 16 bases between. CDR1 is SGHAT and CDR2 is FQNNGV in the germline V gene. The CDR3 length is 15 residues.